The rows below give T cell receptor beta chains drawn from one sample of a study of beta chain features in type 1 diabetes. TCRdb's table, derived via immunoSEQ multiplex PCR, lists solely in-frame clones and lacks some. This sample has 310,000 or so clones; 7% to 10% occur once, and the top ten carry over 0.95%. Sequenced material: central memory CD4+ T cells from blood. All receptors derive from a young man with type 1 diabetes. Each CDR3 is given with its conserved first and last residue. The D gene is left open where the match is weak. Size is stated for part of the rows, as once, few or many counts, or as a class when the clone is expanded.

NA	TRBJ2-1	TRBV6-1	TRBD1	CASNRAGGHNEQFF	TGTGCCAGCAATCGCGCAGGGGGCCACAATGAGCAGTTCTTC
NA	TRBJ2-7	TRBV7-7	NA	CASSLIGGYEQYF	TGTGCTAGCAGCTTAATTGGGGGCTACGAGCAGTACTTC
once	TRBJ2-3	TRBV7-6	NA	CASSLETLSADTQYF	TGTGCCAGCAGCTTAGAGACTCTTAGCGCAGATACGCAGTATTTT
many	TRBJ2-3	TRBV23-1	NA	CASSQRRDTQYF	TGCGCCAGCAGTCAACGTAGGGATACGCAGTATTTT
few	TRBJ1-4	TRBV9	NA	CASSVEPGANEKLFF	TGTGCCAGCAGCGTAGAACCTGGGGCTAATGAAAAACTGTTTTTT
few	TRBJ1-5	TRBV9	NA	CASSVAGREQPQHF	TGTGCCAGCAGCGTAGCGGGGAGGGAACAGCCCCAGCATTTT
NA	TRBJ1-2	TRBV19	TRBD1	CASSRDRRYGYTF	TGTGCCAGTAGTCGGGACAGGCGCTATGGCTACACCTTC
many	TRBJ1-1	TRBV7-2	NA	CASSLALANTEAFF	TGTGCCAGCAGCTTAGCGTTGGCCAACACTGAAGCTTTCTTT
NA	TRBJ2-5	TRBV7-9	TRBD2	CASSRLAGGTETQYF	TGTGCCAGCAGCCGACTAGCGGGGGGCACCGAGACCCAGTACTTC
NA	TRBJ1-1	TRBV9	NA	CASSVEVNTEAFF	TGTGCCAGCAGCGTAGAAGTTAACACTGAAGCTTTCTTT
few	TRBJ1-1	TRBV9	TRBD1	CASSGTGLMNTEAFF	TGTGCCAGCAGCGGGACAGGGCTAATGAACACTGAAGCTTTCTTT
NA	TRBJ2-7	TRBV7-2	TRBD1	CASSRDRDNEQYF	TGTGCCAGCAGCCGGGACAGGGACAACGAGCAGTACTTC
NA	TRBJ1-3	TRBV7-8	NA	CASSIPQNTIYF	TGTGCCAGCAGCATTCCGCAAAACACCATATATTTT
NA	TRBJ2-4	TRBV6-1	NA	CASSGTSNIQYF	TGTGCCAGCAGTGGCACTAGCAACATTCAGTACTTC
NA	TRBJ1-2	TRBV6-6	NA	CASTGPGYTF	TGTGCCAGCACCGGACCCGGCTACACCTTC
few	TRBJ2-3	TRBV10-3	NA	CAISRGGAGTDTQYF	TGTGCCATCTCCCGCGGGGGCGCCGGCACAGATACGCAGTATTTT
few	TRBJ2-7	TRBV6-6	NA	CASSLKGGGYSYEQYF	TGTGCCAGCAGCCTCAAGGGGGGAGGGTACTCCTACGAGCAGTACTTC
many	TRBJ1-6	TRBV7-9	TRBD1	CASSQQLGTANSPLHF	TGTGCCAGCAGCCAGCAACTGGGGACAGCTAATTCACCCCTCCACTTT
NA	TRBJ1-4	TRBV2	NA	CASSEALGGGEKLFF	TGTGCCAGCAGTGAAGCGCTTGGCGGCGGTGAAAAACTGTTTTTT
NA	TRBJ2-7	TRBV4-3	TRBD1	CASSQAGTGGAEQYF	TGCGCCAGCAGCCAAGCCGGGACAGGGGGCGCCGAGCAGTACTTC
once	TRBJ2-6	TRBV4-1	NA	CASSQDLSGANVLTF	TGCGCCAGCAGCCAAGATCTCTCTGGGGCCAACGTCCTGACTTTC
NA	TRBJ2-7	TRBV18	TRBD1	CASSPTGVATEQYF	TGTGCCAGCTCACCGACAGGGGTAGCAACCGAGCAGTACTTC
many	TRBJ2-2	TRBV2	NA	CASKVALNTGELFF	TGTGCCAGCAAGGTAGCACTGAACACCGGGGAGCTGTTTTTT
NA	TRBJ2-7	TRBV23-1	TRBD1	CASSQRQGLLGDYEQYF	TGCGCCAGCAGTCAAAGACAGGGTCTATTAGGAGACTACGAGCAGTACTTC
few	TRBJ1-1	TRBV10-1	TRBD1	CASRFRQGGTEAFF	TGCGCCAGCCGTTTCAGACAGGGGGGCACTGAAGCTTTCTTT
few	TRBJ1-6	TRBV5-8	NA	CASSLRNSPLHF	TGTGCCAGCAGCTTGCGAAATTCACCCCTCCACTTT
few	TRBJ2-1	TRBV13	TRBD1	CASSLGRQGNYNEQFF	TGTGCCAGCAGCTTAGGTCGACAGGGAAATTACAATGAGCAGTTCTTC
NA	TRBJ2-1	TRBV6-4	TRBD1	CASARTGYNEQFF	TGTGCCAGCGCGCGGACAGGATACAATGAGCAGTTCTTC
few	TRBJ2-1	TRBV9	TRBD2	CASSVLGGKPYEQFF	TGTGCCAGCAGCGTCCTCGGGGGGAAGCCATATGAGCAGTTCTTC
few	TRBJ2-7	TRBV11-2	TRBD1	CATQALQGAYEQYF	TGTGCCACGCAAGCCTTACAGGGGGCTTACGAGCAGTACTTC
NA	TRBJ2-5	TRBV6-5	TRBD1	CASSYDGTASTQYF	TGTGCCAGCAGTTACGACGGGACAGCGAGTACCCAGTACTTC
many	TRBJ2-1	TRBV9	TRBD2	CASSVGSGGDYHEQFF	TGTGCCAGCAGCGTAGGTAGCGGGGGGGACTACCATGAGCAGTTCTTC
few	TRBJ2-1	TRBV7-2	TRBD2	CASSWKAGESSYNEQFF	TGTGCCAGCAGCTGGAAGGCGGGGGAGAGCTCCTACAATGAGCAGTTCTTC
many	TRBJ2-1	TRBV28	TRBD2	CASSPSLAGVYNEQFF	TGTGCCAGCAGCCCTTCCCTAGCGGGGGTATACAATGAGCAGTTCTTC
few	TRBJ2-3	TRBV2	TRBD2	CASRLRGLATDTQYF	TGTGCCAGCAGACTACGGGGACTAGCGACAGATACGCAGTATTTT
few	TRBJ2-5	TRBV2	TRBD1	CASSLDRGGLETQYF	TGTGCCAGCAGCCTCGACAGGGGAGGTTTGGAGACCCAGTACTTC
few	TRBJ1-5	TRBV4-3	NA	CASSQDQLSPQHF	TGCGCCAGCAGCCAAGATCAGCTCTCTCCCCAGCATTTT
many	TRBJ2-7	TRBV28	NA	CASSLLQGEQYF	TGTGCCAGCAGTTTACTACAGGGCGAGCAGTACTTC
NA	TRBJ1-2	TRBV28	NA	CASSFSDERVYGYTF	TGTGCCAGCAGTTTCTCAGATGAACGGGTCTATGGCTACACCTTC
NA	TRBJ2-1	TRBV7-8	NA	CASSFRDRYNEQFF	TGTGCCAGCAGCTTTCGAGACAGATACAATGAGCAGTTCTTC
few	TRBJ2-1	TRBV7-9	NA	CASSYTSSYNEQFF	TGTGCCAGCAGCTATACAAGCTCCTACAATGAGCAGTTCTTC
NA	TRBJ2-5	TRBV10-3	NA	CAISLTEGRQETQYF	TGTGCCATCAGTCTAACAGAGGGGAGACAAGAGACCCAGTACTTC
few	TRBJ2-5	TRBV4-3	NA	CASSQGYNQETQYF	TGCGCCAGCAGCCAAGGTTACAACCAAGAGACCCAGTACTTC
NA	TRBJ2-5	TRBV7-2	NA	CASSRGPQETQYF	TGTGCCAGCAGCCGGGGGCCCCAAGAGACCCAGTACTTC
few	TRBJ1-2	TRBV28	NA	CASSFGQLYGYTF	TGTGCCAGCAGTTTCGGTCAGCTTTATGGCTACACCTTC